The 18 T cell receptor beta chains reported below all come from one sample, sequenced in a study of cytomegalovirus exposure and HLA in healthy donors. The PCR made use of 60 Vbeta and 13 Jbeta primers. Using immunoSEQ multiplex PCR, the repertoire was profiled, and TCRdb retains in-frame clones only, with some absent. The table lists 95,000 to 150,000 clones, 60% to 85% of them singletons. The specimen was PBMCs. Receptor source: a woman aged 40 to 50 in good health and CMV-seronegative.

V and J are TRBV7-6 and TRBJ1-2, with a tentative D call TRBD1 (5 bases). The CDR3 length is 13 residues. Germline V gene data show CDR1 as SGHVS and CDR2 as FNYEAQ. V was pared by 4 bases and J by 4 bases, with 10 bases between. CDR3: CASSYGRAYGYTF. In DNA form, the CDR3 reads TGTGCCAGCAGCTACGGCAGGGCCTATGGCTACACCTTC. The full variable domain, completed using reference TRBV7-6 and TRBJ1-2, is GAGVSQSPRYKVTKRGQDVALRCDPISGHVSLYWYRQALGQGPEFLTYFNYEAQQDKSGLPNDRFSAERPEGSISTLTIQRTEQRDSAMYRCASSYGRAYGYTFGSGTRLTVV.

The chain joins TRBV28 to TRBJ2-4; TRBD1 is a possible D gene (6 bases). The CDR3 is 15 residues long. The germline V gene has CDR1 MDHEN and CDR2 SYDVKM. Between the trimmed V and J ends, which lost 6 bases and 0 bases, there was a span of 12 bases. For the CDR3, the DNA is TGTGCCAGCAGCCGCGGACAGATAGCCAAAAACATTCAGTACTTC. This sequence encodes CASSRGQIAKNIQYF.

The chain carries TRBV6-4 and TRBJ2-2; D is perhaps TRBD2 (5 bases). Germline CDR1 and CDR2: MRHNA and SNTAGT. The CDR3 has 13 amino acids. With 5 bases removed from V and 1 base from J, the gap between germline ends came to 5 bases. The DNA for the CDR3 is TGTGCCAGCAGTAGCGGGAACACCGGGGAGCTGTTTTTT. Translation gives CASSSGNTGELFF.

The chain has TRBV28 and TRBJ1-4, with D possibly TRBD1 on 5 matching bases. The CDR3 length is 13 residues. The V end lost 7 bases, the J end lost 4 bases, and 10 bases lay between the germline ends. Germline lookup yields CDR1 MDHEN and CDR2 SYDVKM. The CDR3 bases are TGTGCCAGCACGTTAGGGGTTAATGAAAAACTGTTTTTT. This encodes CASTLGVNEKLFF. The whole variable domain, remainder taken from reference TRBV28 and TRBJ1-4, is DVKVTQSSRYLVKRTGEKVFLECVQDMDHENMFWYRQDPGLGLRLIYFSYDVKMKEKGDIPEGYSVSREKKERFSLILESASTNQTSMYLCASTLGVNEKLFFGSGTQLSVL.

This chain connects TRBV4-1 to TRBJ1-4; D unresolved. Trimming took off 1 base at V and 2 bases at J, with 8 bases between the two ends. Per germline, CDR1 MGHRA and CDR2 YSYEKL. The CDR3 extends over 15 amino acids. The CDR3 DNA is TGCGCCAGCAGCCAAGCACGCGGGACTAATGAAAAACTGTTTTTT. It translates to CASSQARGTNEKLFF.

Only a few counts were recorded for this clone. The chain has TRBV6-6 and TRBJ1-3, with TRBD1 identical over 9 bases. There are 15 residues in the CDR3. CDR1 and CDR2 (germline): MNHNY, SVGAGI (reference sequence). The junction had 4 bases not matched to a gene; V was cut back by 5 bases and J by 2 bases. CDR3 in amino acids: CASSDWDRAGNTIYF. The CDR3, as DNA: TGTGCCAGCAGTGATTGGGACAGGGCTGGAAACACCATATATTTT.

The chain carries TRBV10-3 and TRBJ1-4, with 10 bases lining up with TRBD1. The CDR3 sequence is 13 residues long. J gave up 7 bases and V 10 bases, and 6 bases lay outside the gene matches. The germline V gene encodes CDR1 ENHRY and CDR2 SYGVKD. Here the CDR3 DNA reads TGTGCCACAAGACAGGGGGCGGGTGAAAAACTGTTTTTT. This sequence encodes CATRQGAGEKLFF.

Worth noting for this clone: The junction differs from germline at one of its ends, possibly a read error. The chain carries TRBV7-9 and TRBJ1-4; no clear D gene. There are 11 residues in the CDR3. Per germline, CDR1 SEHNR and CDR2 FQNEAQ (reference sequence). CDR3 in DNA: TGTTCCAGCAGCTTCTCTGAAAAACTGTTTTTT. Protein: CSSSFSEKLFF. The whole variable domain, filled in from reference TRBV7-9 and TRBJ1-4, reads DTGVSQNPRHKITKRGQNVTFRCDPISEHNRLYWYRQTLGQGPEFLTYFQNEAQLEKSRLLSDRFSAERPKGSFSTLEIQRTEQGDSAMYLCSSSFSEKLFFGSGTQLSVL.

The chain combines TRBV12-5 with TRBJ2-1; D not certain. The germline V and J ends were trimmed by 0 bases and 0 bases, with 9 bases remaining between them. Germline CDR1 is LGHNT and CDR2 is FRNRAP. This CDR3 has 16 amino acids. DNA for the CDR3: TGTGCTAGTGGTTTGGTACGAACTAACTCCTACAATGAGCAGTTCTTC. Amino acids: CASGLVRTNSYNEQFF.

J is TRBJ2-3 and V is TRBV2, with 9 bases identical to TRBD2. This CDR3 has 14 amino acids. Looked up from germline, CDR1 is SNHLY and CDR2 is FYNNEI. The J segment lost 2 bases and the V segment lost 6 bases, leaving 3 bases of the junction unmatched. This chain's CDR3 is CASRLAGSTDTQYF. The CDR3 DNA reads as TGTGCCAGCAGACTAGCGGGTTCCACAGATACGCAGTATTTT.

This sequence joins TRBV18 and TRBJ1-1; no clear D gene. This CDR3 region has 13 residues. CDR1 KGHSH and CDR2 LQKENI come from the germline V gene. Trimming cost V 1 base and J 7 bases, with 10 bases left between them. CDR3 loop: CASSPQRKDEAFF. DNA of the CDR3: TGTGCCAGCTCACCACAGCGGAAAGATGAAGCTTTCTTT. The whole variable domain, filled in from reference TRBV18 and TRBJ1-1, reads NAGVMQNPRHLVRRRGQEARLRCSPMKGHSHVYWYRQLPEEGLKFMVYLQKENIIDESGMPKERFSAEFPKEGPSILRIQQVVRGDSAAYFCASSPQRKDEAFFGQGTRLTVV.

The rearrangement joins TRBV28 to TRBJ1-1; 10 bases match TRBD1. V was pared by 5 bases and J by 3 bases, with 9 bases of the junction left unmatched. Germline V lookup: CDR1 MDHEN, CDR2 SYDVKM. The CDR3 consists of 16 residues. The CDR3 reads CASSLRTGGRDTEAFF. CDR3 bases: TGTGCCAGCAGTCTCAGGACAGGGGGTCGGGACACTGAAGCTTTCTTT.

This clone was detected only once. CDR3 sequence: CSVAGLRRGRQSYEQYF. DNA of the CDR3: TGCAGCGTTGCGGGCTTGAGACGCGGGAGGCAATCCTACGAGCAGTACTTC. The chain has TRBV29-1 and TRBJ2-7; 8 bases are shared with TRBD2. V shed 4 bases, J shed 1 base, and the junction held 15 bases outside the gene matches. CDR1 SQVTM and CDR2 ANQGSEA come from the germline V gene. The CDR3 runs 17 residues.

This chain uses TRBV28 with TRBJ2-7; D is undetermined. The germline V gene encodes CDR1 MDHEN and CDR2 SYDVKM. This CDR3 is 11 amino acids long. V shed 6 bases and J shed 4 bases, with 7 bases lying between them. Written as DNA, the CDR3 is TGTGCCAGCAGGGCCGCTTACGAGCAGTACTTC. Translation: CASRAAYEQYF. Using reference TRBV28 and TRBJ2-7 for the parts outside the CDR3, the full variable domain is DVKVTQSSRYLVKRTGEKVFLECVQDMDHENMFWYRQDPGLGLRLIYFSYDVKMKEKGDIPEGYSVSREKKERFSLILESASTNQTSMYLCASRAAYEQYFGPGTRLTVT.

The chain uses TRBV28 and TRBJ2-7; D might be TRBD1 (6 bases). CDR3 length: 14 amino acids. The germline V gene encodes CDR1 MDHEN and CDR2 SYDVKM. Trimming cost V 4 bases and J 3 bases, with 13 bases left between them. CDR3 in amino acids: CASSSPDRNYEQYF. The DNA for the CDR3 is TGTGCCAGCAGTTCCCCCGACAGGAACTACGAGCAGTACTTC. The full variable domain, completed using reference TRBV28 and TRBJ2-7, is DVKVTQSSRYLVKRTGEKVFLECVQDMDHENMFWYRQDPGLGLRLIYFSYDVKMKEKGDIPEGYSVSREKKERFSLILESASTNQTSMYLCASSSPDRNYEQYFGPGTRLTVT.

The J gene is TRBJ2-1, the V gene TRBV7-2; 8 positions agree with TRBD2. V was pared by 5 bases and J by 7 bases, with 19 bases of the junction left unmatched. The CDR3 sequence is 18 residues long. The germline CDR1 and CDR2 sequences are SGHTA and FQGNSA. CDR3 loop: CASSPRTGGSRVGNEQFF. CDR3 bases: TGTGCCAGCAGCCCACGAACGGGAGGGAGCCGGGTGGGGAATGAGCAGTTCTTC.

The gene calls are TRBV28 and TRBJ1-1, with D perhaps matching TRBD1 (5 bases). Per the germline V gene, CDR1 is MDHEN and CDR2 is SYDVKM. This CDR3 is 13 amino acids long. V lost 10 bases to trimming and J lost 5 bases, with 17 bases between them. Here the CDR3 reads CATGRGGTTEAFF. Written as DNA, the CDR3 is TGTGCCACCGGACGGGGGGGAACGACTGAAGCTTTCTTT.

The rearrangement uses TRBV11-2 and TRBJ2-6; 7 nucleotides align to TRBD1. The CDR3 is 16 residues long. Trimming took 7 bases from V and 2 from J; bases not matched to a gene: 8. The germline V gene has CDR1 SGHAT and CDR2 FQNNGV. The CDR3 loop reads CASNLIRGPGANVLTF. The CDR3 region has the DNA TGTGCCAGCAACCTGATTAGGGGGCCTGGGGCCAACGTCCTGACTTTC.